A selection of T cell receptor beta chains follows, all from one sample in a study of CD8+ T cells in alopecia areata. Profiled with immunoSEQ multiplex PCR; TCRdb holds only in-frame clones, not every one. The sample contains roughly 190,000 clones, 55% to 70% of which appear only once. The sequences come from CD4+ T cells sorted from blood, collected at week 4, from a patient treated with tofacitinib. The receptors originated from a human donor with alopecia areata. CDR3s include the opening cysteine and the closing phenylalanine or tryptophan. The D gene is left open where the match is weak. The size entry is marked missing in some rows and otherwise reads once, few, many or a size class.

abundance: few
v_gene: TRBV29-1
j_gene: TRBJ1-1
d_gene: TRBD1
CDR3nt: TGCAGCGTTCGACGGGACAGGGTTAACACTGAAGCTTTCTTT
CDR3aa: CSVRRDRVNTEAFF

abundance: NA
v_gene: TRBV30
j_gene: TRBJ2-2
d_gene: NA
CDR3nt: TGTGCCTGGAGTGTGGGTCGGGAGTGGCGGAACACCGGGGAGCTGTTTTTT
CDR3aa: CAWSVGREWRNTGELFF

abundance: NA
v_gene: TRBV18
j_gene: TRBJ1-2
d_gene: TRBD1
CDR3nt: TGTGCCAGCTCACCCGGGACAGGGGAATATGGCTACACCTTC
CDR3aa: CASSPGTGEYGYTF

abundance: NA
v_gene: TRBV7-8
j_gene: TRBJ1-1
d_gene: NA
CDR3nt: TGTGCCAGCATCAAACAAGGTGCTTACATGAACACTGAAGCTTTCTTT
CDR3aa: CASIKQGAYMNTEAFF

abundance: NA
v_gene: TRBV9
j_gene: TRBJ2-7
d_gene: NA
CDR3nt: TGTGCCAGCAGTAGCCGGGACAACAGCTACGAGCAGTACTTC
CDR3aa: CASSSRDNSYEQYF

abundance: NA
v_gene: TRBV19
j_gene: TRBJ2-2
d_gene: NA
CDR3nt: TGTGCCAGTAGCTCCGGGGCTGTGAACACCGGGGAGCTGTTTTTT
CDR3aa: CASSSGAVNTGELFF

abundance: NA
v_gene: TRBV28
j_gene: TRBJ2-7
d_gene: TRBD2
CDR3nt: TGTGCCCTGGACCGGAGAGCGGGGGAGCAGTACTTC
CDR3aa: CALDRRAGEQYF

abundance: NA
v_gene: TRBV5-1
j_gene: TRBJ2-5
d_gene: NA
CDR3nt: TGCGCCAGCAGCTTGGGTTCCCAAGAGACCCAGTACTTC
CDR3aa: CASSLGSQETQYF

abundance: NA
v_gene: TRBV7-8
j_gene: TRBJ2-5
d_gene: NA
CDR3nt: TGTGCCAGCAGCTTCTATTGGGCAGGGCCGGCGGGGACCCAGTACTTC
CDR3aa: CASSFYWAGPAGTQYF

abundance: NA
v_gene: TRBV5-1
j_gene: TRBJ2-7
d_gene: NA
CDR3nt: TGCGCCAGCAGCAATCAGGGTGGATCCTACGAGCAGTACTTC
CDR3aa: CASSNQGGSYEQYF

abundance: few
v_gene: TRBV30
j_gene: TRBJ2-5
d_gene: TRBD2
CDR3nt: TGTGCCTGGAGTGGGGGACTAGCGGACCAAGAGACCCAGTACTTC
CDR3aa: CAWSGGLADQETQYF

abundance: few
v_gene: TRBV30
j_gene: TRBJ2-3
d_gene: NA
CDR3nt: TGTGCCTGGAGTGTAAGCACAGATACGCAGTATTTT
CDR3aa: CAWSVSTDTQYF

abundance: NA
v_gene: TRBV6-6
j_gene: TRBJ1-2
d_gene: NA
CDR3nt: TGTGCCAGCAGTACTCGGGACTTCGGCTACACCTTC
CDR3aa: CASSTRDFGYTF

abundance: few
v_gene: TRBV14
j_gene: TRBJ1-4
d_gene: NA
CDR3nt: TGTGCCAGCAGCCTGGGAACTAATGAAAAACTGTTTTTT
CDR3aa: CASSLGTNEKLFF

abundance: NA
v_gene: TRBV30
j_gene: TRBJ1-2
d_gene: TRBD1
CDR3nt: TGTGCCTGGATAACCAGGGGGTCGGGCTACACCTTC
CDR3aa: CAWITRGSGYTF

abundance: few
v_gene: TRBV15
j_gene: TRBJ1-2
d_gene: TRBD1
CDR3nt: TGTGCCACCAGCAGAGAGTCCGGGACAGGGTTAGGCTACACCTTC
CDR3aa: CATSRESGTGLGYTF

abundance: NA
v_gene: TRBV7-6
j_gene: TRBJ2-3
d_gene: TRBD2
CDR3nt: TGTGCCAGCAGCTCCCGGACTAGCGGGGTCACAGATACGCAGTATTTT
CDR3aa: CASSSRTSGVTDTQYF

abundance: NA
v_gene: TRBV6-5
j_gene: TRBJ1-2
d_gene: NA
CDR3nt: TGTGCCAGCACCCAGGCGGGTAGGGGCTATGGCTACACCTTC
CDR3aa: CASTQAGRGYGYTF

abundance: NA
v_gene: TRBV7-8
j_gene: TRBJ2-2
d_gene: TRBD1
CDR3nt: TGTGCCAGCACCCGGGACAGAATTAACACCGGGGAGCTGTTTTTT
CDR3aa: CASTRDRINTGELFF

abundance: NA
v_gene: TRBV6-5
j_gene: TRBJ1-2
d_gene: TRBD1
CDR3nt: TGTGCCAGCAGAGGGGACAGGCAGGGCTATGGCTACACCTTC
CDR3aa: CASRGDRQGYGYTF

abundance: once
v_gene: TRBV7-9
j_gene: TRBJ1-1
d_gene: TRBD1
CDR3nt: TGTGCCAGCAGCATGGCCGGGACAGGGGGCACTGAAGCTTTCTTT
CDR3aa: CASSMAGTGGTEAFF

abundance: few
v_gene: TRBV30
j_gene: TRBJ2-7
d_gene: NA
CDR3nt: TGTGCCTGGAGTGTCGGGCTCTCCTACGAGCAGTACTTC
CDR3aa: CAWSVGLSYEQYF